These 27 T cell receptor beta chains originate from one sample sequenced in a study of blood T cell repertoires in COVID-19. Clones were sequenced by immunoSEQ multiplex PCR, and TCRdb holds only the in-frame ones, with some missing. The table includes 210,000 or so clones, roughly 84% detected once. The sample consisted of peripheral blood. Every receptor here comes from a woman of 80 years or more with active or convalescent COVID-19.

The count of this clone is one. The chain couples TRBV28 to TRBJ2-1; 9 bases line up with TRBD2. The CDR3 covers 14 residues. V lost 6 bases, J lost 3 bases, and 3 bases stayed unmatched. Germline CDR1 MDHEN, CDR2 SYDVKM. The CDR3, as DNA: TGTGCCAGCAGGAAGACTAGCGGCTACAATGAGCAGTTCTTC. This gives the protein CASRKTSGYNEQFF. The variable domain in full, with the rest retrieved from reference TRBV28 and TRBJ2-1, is DVKVTQSSRYLVKRTGEKVFLECVQDMDHENMFWYRQDPGLGLRLIYFSYDVKMKEKGDIPEGYSVSREKKERFSLILESASTNQTSMYLCASRKTSGYNEQFFGPGTRLTVL.

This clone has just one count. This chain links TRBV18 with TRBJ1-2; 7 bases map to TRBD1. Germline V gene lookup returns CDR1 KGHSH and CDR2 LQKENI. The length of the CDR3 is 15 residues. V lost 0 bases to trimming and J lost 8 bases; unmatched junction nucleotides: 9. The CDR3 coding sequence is TGTGCCAGCTCACCACCCGAGGGGGCGGAACTCGGCTACACCTTC. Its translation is CASSPPEGAELGYTF.

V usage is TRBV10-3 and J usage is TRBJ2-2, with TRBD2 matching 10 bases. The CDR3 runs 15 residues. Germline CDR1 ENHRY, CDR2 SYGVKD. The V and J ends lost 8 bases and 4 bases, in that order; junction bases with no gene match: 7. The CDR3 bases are TGTGCCATCCGAACTAGCGGGATGAGCACCGGGGAGCTGTTTTTT. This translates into CAIRTSGMSTGELFF.

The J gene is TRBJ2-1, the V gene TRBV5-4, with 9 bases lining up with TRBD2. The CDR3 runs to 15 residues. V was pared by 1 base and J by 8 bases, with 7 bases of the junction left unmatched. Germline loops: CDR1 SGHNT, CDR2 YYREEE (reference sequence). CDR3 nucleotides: TGTGCCAGCAGCTTGATGGGACTAGCCGTCCATGAGCAGTTCTTC. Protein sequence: CASSLMGLAVHEQFF.

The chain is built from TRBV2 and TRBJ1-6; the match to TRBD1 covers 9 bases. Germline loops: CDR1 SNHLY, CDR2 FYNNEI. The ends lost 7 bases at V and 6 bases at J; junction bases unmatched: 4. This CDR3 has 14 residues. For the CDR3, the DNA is TGTGCCAGCACCTCGGGACAGGGTAATTCACCCCTCCACTTT. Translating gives CASTSGQGNSPLHF.

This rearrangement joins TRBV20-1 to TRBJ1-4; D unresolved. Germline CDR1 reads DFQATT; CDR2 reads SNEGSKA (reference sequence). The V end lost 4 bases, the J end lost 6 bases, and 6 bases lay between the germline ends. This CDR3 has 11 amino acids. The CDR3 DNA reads TGCAGTGCTAACAATTATGAAAAACTGTTTTTT. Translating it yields CSANNYEKLFF.

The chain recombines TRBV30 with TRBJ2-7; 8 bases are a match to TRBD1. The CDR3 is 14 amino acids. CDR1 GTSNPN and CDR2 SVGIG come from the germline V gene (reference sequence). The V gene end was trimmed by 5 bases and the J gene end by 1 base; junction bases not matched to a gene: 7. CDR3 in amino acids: CAWPSDRVSYEQYF. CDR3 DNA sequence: TGTGCCTGGCCGTCGGACAGGGTATCCTACGAGCAGTACTTC.

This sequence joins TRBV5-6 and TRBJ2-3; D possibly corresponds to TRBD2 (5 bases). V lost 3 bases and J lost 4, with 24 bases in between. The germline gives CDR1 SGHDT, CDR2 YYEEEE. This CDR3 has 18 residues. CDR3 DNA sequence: TGTGCCAGCAGCTCGGGGATACTAGTCACTCTATCCCCAGATACGCAGTATTTT. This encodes CASSSGILVTLSPDTQYF.

The CDR3 bases are TGCAGCGTTGGGGACACATTAGCAACTGGGGCCAACGTCCTGACTTTC. This sequence encodes CSVGDTLATGANVLTF. The chain recombines TRBV29-1 with TRBJ2-6, with D possibly TRBD1 on 6 matching bases. The CDR3 consists of 16 residues. V was trimmed by 4 bases and J by 2 bases, leaving 15 bases between them. Germline V gives CDR1 SQVTM, CDR2 ANQGSEA.

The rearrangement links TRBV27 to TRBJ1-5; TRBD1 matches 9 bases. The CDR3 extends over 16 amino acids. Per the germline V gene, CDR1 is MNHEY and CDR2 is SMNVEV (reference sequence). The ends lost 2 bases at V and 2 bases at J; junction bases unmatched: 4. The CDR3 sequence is CASSLPRTGGNQPQHF. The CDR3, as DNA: TGTGCCAGCAGTTTACCACGGACAGGGGGCAATCAGCCCCAGCATTTT.

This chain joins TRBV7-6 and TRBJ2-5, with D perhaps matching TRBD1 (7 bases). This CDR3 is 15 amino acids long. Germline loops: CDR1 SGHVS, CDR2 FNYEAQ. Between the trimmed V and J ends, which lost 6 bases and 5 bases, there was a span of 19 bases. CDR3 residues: CASSGEGGGRETQYF. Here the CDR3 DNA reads TGTGCCAGCAGTGGGGAAGGAGGGGGCCGGGAGACCCAGTACTTC.

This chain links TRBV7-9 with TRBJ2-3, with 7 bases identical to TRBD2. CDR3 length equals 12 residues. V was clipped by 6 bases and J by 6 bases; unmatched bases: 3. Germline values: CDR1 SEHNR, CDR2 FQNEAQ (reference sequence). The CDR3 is CASSTGGDTQYF. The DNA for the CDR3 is TGTGCCAGCAGTACCGGGGGGGATACGCAGTATTTT. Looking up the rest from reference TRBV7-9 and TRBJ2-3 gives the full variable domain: DTGVSQNPRHKITKRGQNVTFRCDPISEHNRLYWYRQTLGQGPEFLTYFQNEAQLEKSRLLSDRFSAERPKGSFSTLEIQRTEQGDSAMYLCASSTGGDTQYFGPGTRLTVL.

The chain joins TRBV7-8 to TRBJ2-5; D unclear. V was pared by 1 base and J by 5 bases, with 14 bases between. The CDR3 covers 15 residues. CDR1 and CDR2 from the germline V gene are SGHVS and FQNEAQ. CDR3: CASSLGVTAAETQYF. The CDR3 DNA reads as TGTGCCAGCAGCTTAGGAGTTACCGCTGCGGAGACCCAGTACTTC.

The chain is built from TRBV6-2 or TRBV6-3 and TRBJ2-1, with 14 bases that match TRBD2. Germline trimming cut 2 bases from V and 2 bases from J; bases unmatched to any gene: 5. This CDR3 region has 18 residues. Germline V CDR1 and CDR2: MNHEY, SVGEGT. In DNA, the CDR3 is TGTGCCAGCAGTTACGGGACTAGCGGGGGTTCCCCCTACAATGAGCAGTTCTTC. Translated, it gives CASSYGTSGGSPYNEQFF.

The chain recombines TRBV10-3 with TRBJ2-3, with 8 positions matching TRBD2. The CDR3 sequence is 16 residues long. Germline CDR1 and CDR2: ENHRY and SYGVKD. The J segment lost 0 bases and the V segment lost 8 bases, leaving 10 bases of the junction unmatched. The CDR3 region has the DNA TGTGCCATCGCAACTATTAGCGGGATCAGCACAGATACGCAGTATTTT. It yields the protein CAIATISGISTDTQYF.

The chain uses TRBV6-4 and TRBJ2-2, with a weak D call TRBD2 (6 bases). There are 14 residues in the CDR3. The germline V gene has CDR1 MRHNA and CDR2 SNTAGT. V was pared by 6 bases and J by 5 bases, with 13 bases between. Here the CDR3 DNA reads TGTGCCAGCAGCCGGGAGAGTTGGACCGGGGAGCTGTTTTTT. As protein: CASSRESWTGELFF.

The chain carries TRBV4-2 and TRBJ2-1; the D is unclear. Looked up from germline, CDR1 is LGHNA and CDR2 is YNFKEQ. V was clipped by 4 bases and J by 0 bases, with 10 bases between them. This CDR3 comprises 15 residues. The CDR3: CASSLPSGSYNEQFF. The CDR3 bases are TGTGCCAGCAGCCTGCCGTCGGGCTCCTACAATGAGCAGTTCTTC.

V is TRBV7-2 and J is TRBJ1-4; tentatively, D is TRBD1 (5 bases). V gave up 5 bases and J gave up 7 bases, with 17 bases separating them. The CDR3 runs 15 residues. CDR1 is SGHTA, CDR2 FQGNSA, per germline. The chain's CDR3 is CASSPKWGEGEKLFF. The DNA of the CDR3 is TGTGCCAGCAGCCCGAAGTGGGGGGAGGGTGAAAAACTGTTTTTT.

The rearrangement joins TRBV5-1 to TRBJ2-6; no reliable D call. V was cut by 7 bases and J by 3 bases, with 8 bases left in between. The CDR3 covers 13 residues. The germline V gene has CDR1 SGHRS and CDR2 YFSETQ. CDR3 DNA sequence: TGCGCCAGCGGAGAAAGTGGGGCCAACGTCCTGACTTTC. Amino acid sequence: CASGESGANVLTF.

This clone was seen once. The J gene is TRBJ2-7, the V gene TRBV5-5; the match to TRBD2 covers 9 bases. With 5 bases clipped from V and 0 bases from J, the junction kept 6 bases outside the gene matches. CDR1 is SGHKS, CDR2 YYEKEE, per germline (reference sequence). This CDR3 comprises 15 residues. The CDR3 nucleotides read TGTGCCAGCAGTCAAATAGCGGGAGTCTCCTACGAGCAGTACTTC. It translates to CASSQIAGVSYEQYF.

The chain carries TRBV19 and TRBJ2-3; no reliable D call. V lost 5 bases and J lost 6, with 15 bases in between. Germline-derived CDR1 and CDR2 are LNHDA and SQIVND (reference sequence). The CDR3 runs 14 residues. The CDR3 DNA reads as TGTGCCAGTAGTGAAGACACAAACGGCGATACGCAGTATTTT. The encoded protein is CASSEDTNGDTQYF.

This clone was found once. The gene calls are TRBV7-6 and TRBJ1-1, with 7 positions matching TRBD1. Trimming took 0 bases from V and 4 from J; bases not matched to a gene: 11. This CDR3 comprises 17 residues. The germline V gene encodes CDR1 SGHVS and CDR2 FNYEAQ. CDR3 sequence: CASSLALSGGTSTEAFF. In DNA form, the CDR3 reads TGTGCCAGCAGCTTAGCCCTGTCAGGGGGTACGAGCACTGAAGCTTTCTTT. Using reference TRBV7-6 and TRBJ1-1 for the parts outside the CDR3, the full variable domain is GAGVSQSPRYKVTKRGQDVALRCDPISGHVSLYWYRQALGQGPEFLTYFNYEAQQDKSGLPNDRFSAERPEGSISTLTIQRTEQRDSAMYRCASSLALSGGTSTEAFFGQGTRLTVV.

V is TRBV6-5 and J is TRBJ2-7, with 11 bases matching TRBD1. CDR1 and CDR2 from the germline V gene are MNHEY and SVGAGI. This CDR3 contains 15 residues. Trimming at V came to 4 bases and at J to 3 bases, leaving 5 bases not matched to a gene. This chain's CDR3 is CASSFGQGASYEQYF. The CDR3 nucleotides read TGTGCCAGCAGTTTCGGACAGGGGGCTAGCTACGAGCAGTACTTC.

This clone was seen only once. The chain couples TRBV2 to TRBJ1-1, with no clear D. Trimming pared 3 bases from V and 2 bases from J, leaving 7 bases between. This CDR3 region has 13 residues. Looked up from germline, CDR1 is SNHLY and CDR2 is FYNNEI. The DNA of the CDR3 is TGTGCCAGCAGTGATCGGGGAAACACTGAAGCTTTCTTT. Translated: CASSDRGNTEAFF. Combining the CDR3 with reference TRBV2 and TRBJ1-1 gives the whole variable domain EPEVTQTPSHQVTQMGQEVILRCVPISNHLYFYWYRQILGQKVEFLVSFYNNEISEKSEIFDDQFSVERPDGSNFTLKIRSTKLEDSAMYFCASSDRGNTEAFFGQGTRLTVV.

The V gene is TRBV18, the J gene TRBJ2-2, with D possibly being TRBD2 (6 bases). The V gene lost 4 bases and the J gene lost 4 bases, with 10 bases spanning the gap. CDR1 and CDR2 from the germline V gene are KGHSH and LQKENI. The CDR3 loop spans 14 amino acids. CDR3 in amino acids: CASSRAGFTGELFF. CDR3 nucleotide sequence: TGTGCCAGCTCACGGGCGGGGTTCACCGGGGAGCTGTTTTTT.

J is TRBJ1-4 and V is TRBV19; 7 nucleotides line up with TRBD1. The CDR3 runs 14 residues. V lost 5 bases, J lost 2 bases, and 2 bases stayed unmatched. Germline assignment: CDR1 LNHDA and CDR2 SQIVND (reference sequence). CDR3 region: CASSPTGTNEKLFF. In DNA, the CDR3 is TGTGCCAGTAGTCCGACAGGGACTAATGAAAAACTGTTTTTT.

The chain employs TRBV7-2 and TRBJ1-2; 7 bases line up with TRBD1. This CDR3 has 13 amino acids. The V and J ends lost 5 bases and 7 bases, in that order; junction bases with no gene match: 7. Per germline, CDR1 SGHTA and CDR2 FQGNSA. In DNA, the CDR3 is TGTGCCAGCAGCATGCGACAGGGTTCTGGCTACACCTTC. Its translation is CASSMRQGSGYTF.